This T cell receptor beta chain was recorded in a study of T cell responses to AZD1222 COVID-19 vaccine. As for this clone: Its antigen is unknown.

The assay was immunoSEQ multiplex PCR, and TCRdb's table has in-frame clones only and misses some. The sample carries over 45,000 clones, 60% to 85% recorded once. This CDR3 has 16 amino acids. With 2 bases removed from V and 4 bases from J, the gap between germline ends came to 17 bases. The germline gives CDR1 LNHDA, CDR2 SQIVND (reference sequence). The study, taken as a whole, reports: Donors in the cohort were predominantly white British and more often female, and clonal diversity was possibly underestimated. Vaccination with two AZD1222 doses was followed by a rise in Spike-specific TCR breadth and depth.

Sequences were derived from peripheral blood, sampled on day 0 of AZD1222 vaccination. This sequence originates from an adult in good health. The chain couples TRBV19 to TRBJ1-2; D is possibly TRBD1 (5 bases). The CDR3 spells CASSISTTGGIYGYTF. CDR3 bases: TGTGCCAGTAGTATATCAACGACGGGGGGTATCTATGGCTACACCTTC.